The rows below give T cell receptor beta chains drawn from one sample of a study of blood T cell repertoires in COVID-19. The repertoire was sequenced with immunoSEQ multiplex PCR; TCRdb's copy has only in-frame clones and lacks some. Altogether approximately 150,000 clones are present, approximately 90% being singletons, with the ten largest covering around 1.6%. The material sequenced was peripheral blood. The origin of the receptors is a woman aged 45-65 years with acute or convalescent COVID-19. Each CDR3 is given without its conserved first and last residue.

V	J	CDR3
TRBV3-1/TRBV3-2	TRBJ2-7	ASSQVGGGRNEQY
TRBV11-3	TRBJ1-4	ASSLAGQGNEKLF
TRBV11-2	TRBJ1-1	ASSLFGSENTEAF
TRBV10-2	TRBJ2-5	ASSDPDFQETQY
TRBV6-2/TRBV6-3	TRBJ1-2	ASSRLQGYGYT
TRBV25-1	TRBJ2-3	AGGDDRTDTQY
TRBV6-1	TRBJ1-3	ASSTQGSGNTIY
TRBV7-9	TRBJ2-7	ASSPRTAVDEQY
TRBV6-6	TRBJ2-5	ASSYSGDRGPETQY
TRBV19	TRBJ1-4	ASSMPRGNNEKLF
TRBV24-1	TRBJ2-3	ATSDFWAGTQY
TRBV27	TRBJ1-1	ASSSWRGHEAF
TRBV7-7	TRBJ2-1	ASSLGLAGGQF
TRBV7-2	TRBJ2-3	ASTFLRDTQY
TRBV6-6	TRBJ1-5	ASMIQGQPQH
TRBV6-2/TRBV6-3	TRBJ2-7	ASSSGIYEQY
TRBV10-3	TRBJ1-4	AISPDRGSGEKLF
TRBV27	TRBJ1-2	ASSPWPGTGAYGYT
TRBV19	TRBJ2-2	ASRPLLGGGGTGELF
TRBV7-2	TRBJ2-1	ASSSLAGGRNEQF
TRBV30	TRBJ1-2	AWRLTGFGYT
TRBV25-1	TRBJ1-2	ASSELYYGYT
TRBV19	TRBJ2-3	ASSSYGLAGPPTQY
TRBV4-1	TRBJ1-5	ASSQVKGEGQPQH
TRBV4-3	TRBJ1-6	ASSQTGSSYNSPLH
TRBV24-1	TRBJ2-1	ATSSGANINEQF
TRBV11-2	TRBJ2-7	ASSLGLAGADEQY
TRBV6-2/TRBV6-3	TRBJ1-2	ASSYSSIYYT